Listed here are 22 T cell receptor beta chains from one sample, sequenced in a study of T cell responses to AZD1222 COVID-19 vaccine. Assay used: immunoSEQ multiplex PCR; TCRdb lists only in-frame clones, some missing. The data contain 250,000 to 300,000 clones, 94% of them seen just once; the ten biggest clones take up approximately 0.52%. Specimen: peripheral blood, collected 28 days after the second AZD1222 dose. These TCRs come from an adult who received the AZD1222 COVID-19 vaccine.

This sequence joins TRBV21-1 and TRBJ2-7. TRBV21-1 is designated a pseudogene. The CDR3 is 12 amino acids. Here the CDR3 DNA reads TGTGCCAGCAGCAAAAGGTTAGGCGAGCAGTACTTC. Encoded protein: CASSKRLGEQYF.

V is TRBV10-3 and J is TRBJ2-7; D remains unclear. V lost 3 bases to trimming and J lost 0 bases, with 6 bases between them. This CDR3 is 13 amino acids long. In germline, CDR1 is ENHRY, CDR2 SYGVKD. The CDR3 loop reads CAISEPSSYEQYF. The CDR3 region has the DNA TGTGCCATCAGTGAACCGAGCTCCTACGAGCAGTACTTC.

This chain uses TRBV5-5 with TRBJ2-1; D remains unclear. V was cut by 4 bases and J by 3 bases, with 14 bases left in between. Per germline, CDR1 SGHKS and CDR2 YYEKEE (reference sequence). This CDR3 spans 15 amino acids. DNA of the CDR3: TGTGCCAGCAGCGAGGCCCCTTGGGGCTACAATGAGCAGTTCTTC. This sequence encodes CASSEAPWGYNEQFF.

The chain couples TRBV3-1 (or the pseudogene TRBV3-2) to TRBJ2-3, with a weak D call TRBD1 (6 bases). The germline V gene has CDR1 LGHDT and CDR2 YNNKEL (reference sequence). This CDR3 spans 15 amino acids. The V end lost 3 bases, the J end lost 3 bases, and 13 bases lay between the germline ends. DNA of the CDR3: TGTGCCAGCAGCCAGGGGGCTGGAGAAACAGATACGCAGTATTTT. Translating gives CASSQGAGETDTQYF.

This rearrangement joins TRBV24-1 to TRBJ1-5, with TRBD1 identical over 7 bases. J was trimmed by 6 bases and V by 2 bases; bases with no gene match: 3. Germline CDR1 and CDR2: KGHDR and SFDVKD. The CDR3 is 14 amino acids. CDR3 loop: CATSDSGQRQPQHF. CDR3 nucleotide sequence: TGTGCCACCAGTGATTCGGGACAGCGTCAGCCCCAGCATTTT.

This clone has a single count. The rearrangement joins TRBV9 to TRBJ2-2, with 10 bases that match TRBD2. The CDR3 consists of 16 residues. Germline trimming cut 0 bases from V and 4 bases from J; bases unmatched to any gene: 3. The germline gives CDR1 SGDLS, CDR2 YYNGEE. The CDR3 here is CASSVAPSGSTGELFF. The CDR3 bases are TGTGCCAGCAGCGTAGCCCCTAGCGGGAGCACCGGGGAGCTGTTTTTT.

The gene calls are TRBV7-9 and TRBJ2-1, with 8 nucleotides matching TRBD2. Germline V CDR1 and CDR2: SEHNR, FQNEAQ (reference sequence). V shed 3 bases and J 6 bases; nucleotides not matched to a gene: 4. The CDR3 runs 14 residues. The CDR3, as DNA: TGTGCCAGCAGCTTCGGGGGGGCTAGCAATGAGCAGTTCTTC. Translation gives CASSFGGASNEQFF.

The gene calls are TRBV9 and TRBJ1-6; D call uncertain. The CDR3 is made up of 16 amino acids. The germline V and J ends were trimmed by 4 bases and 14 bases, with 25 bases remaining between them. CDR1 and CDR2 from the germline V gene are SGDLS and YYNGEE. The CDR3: CASSPTHGTALGTLHF. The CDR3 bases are TGTGCCAGCAGCCCCACCCACGGAACAGCCCTTGGGACCCTCCACTTT.

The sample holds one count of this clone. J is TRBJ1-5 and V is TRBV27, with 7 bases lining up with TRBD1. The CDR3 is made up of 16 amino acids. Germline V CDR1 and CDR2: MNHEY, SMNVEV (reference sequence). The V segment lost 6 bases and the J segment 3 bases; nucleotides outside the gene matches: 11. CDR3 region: CASSPRRDSYNQPQHF. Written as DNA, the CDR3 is TGTGCCAGCAGCCCCCGAAGGGACAGCTACAATCAGCCCCAGCATTTT.

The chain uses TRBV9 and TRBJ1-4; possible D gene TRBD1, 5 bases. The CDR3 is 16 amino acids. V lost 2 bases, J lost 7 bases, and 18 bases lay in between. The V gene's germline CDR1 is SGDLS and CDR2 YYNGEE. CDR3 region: CASSVLAGGGSEKLFF. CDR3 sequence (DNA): TGTGCCAGCAGCGTTTTGGCGGGGGGAGGTTCTGAAAAACTGTTTTTT.

This chain's CDR3 is CASSPGLAGGRQFF. The CDR3 bases are TGTGCCAGCAGCCCGGGACTAGCGGGAGGGCGGCAGTTCTTC. The J gene is TRBJ2-1, the V gene TRBV7-3, with 16 nucleotides matching TRBD2. This CDR3 has 14 amino acids. The V and J ends lost 5 bases and 12 bases, in that order; junction bases with no gene match: 4. From germline, CDR1 is SGHTA and CDR2 FQGTGA.

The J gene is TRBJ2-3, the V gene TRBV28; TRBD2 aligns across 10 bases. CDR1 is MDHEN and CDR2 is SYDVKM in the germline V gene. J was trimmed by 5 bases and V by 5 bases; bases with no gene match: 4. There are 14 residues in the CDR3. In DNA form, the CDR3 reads TGTGCCAGCAGTGCAGCGGGGGGGATAGATACGCAGTATTTT. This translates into CASSAAGGIDTQYF.

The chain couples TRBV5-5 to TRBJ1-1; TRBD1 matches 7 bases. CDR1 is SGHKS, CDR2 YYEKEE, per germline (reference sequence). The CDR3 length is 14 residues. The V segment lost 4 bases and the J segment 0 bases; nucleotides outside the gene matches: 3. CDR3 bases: TGTGCCAGCAGCACTCAGGGGGTGAACACTGAAGCTTTCTTT. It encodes CASSTQGVNTEAFF.

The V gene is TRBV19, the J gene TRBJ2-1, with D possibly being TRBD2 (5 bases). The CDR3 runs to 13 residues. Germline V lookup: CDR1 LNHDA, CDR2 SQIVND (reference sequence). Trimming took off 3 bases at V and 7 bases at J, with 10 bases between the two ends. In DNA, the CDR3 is TGTGCCAGTAGTATTTCCCGGGGAAATGAGCAGTTCTTC. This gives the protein CASSISRGNEQFF.

The DNA of the CDR3 is TGTGCCAGCAGCTTGCAGGGAGCCGAGCAGTACTTC. Its protein product is CASSLQGAEQYF. The chain is built from TRBV5-4 and TRBJ2-7, with D possibly called TRBD1 or TRBD2 (5 bases each). CDR3 length equals 12 residues. Germline V CDR1 and CDR2: SGHNT, YYREEE (reference sequence). The V and J ends lost 1 base and 6 bases respectively, with 8 bases between them.

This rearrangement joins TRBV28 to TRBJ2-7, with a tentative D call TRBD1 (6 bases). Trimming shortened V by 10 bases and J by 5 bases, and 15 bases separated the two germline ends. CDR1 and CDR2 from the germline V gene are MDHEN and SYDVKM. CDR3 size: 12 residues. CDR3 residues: CATTGHLDEQYF. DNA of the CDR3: TGTGCCACCACGGGACACCTCGACGAGCAGTACTTC.

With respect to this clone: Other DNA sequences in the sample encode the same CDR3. The CDR3, as DNA: TGTGCCATCAGGAGGGGAAGTGACACCGGGGAGCTGTTTTTT. Translated, it gives CAIRRGSDTGELFF. V usage is TRBV10-3 and J usage is TRBJ2-2, with D tentatively TRBD1 or TRBD2 (5 bases each). V was clipped by 6 bases and J by 3 bases, with 11 bases between them. The CDR3 spans 14 residues. From germline, CDR1 is ENHRY and CDR2 SYGVKD.

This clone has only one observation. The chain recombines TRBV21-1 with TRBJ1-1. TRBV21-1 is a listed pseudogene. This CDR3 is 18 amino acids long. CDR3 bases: TGTGCCAGCAGCAACAGAAGGGGAAGAGGGCGCATGAACACTGAAGCTTTCTTT. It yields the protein CASSNRRGRGRMNTEAFF.

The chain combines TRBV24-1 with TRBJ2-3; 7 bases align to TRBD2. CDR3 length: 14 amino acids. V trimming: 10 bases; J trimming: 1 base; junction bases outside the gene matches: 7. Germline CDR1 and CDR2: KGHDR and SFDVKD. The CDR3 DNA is TGTGCCACTTCCAAGCGGGGAGGCACAGATACGCAGTATTTT. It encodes CATSKRGGTDTQYF.

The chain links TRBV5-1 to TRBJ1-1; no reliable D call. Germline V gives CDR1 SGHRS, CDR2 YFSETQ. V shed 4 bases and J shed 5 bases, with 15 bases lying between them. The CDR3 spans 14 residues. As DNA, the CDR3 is TGCGCCAGCAGCAATCTACCAGGTGGGACTGAAGCTTTCTTT. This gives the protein CASSNLPGGTEAFF. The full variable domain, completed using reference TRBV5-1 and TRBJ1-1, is KAGVTQTPRYLIKTRGQQVTLSCSPISGHRSVSWYQQTPGQGLQFLFEYFSETQRNKGNFPGRFSGRQFSNSRSEMNVSTLELGDSALYLCASSNLPGGTEAFFGQGTRLTVV.

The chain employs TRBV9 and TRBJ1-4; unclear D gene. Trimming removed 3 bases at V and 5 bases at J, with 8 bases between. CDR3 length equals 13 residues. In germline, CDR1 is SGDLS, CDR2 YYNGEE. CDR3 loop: CASSGNGNEKLFF. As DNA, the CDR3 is TGTGCCAGCAGCGGAAATGGGAATGAAAAACTGTTTTTT.

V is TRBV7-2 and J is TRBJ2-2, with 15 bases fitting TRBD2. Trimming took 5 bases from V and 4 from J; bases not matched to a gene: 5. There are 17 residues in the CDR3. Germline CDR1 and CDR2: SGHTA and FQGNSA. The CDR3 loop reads CASSPRTSGRGTGELFF. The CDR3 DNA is TGTGCCAGCAGCCCCCGGACTAGCGGGAGGGGCACCGGGGAGCTGTTTTTT.